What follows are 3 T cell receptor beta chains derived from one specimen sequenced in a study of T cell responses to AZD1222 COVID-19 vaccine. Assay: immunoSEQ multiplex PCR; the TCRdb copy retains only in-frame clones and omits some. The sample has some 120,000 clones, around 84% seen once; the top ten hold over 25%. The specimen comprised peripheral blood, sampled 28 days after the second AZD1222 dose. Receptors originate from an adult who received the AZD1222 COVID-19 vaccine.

The CDR3 loop reads CASSFRGGNQPQHF. As DNA, the CDR3 is TGTGCCAGCAGCTTCAGGGGGGGGAATCAGCCCCAGCATTTT. The rearrangement uses TRBV5-4 and TRBJ1-5, with 7 bases aligning to TRBD1. The germline gives CDR1 SGHNT, CDR2 YYREEE (reference sequence). The CDR3 is 14 amino acids. The trim removed 2 bases at V and 4 bases at J, leaving 3 bases unmatched.

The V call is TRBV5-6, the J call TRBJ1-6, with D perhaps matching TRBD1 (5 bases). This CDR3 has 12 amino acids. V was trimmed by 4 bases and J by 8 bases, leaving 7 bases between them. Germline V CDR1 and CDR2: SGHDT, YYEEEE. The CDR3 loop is CASSPGYSPLHF. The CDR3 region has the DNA TGTGCCAGCAGCCCAGGGTATTCACCCCTCCACTTT.

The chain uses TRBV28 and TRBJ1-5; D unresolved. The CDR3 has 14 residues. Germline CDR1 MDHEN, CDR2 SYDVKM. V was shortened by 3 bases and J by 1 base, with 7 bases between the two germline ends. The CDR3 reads CASSFAESNQPQHF. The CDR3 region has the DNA TGTGCCAGCAGTTTTGCTGAGAGCAATCAGCCCCAGCATTTT.